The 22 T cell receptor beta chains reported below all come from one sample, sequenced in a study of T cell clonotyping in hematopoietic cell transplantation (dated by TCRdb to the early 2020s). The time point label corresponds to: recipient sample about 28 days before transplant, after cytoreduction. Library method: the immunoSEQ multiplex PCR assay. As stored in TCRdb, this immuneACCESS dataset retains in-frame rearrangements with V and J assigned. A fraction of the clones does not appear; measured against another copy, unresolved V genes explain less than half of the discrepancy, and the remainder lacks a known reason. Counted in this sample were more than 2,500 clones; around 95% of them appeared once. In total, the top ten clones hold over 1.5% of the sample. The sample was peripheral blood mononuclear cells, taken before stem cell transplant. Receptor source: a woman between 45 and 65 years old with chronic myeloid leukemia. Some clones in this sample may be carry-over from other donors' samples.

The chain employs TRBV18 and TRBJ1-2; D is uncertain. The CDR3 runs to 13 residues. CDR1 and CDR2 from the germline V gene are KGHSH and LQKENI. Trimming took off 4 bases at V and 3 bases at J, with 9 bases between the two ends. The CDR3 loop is CASSRDTYYGYTF. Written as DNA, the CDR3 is TGTGCCAGCTCACGAGACACCTACTATGGCTACACCTTC.

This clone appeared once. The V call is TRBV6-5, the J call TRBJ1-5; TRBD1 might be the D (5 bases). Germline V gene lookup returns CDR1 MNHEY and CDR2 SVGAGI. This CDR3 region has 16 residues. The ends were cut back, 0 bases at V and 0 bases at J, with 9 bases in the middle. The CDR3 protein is CASSYSRGDSNQPQHF. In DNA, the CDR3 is TGTGCCAGCAGTTACTCGAGAGGGGATAGCAATCAGCCCCAGCATTTT.

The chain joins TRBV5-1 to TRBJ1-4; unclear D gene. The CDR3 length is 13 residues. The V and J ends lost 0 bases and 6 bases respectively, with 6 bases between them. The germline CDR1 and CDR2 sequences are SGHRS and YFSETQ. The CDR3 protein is CASSLAGDEKLFF. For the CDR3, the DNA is TGCGCCAGCAGCTTGGCCGGGGATGAAAAACTGTTTTTT.

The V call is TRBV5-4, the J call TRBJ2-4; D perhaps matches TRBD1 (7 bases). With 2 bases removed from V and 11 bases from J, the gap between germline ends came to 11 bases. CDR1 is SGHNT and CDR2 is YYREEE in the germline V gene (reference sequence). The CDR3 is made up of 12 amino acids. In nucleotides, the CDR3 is TGTGCCAGCAGCTTCGACAGGGAGGTTCAGTACTTC. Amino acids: CASSFDREVQYF.

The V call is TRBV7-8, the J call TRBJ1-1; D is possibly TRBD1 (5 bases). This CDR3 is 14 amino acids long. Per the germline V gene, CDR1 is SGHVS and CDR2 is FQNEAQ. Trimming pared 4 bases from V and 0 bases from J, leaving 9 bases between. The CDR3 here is CASSWGLMNTEAFF. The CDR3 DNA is TGTGCCAGCAGCTGGGGGTTAATGAACACTGAAGCTTTCTTT.

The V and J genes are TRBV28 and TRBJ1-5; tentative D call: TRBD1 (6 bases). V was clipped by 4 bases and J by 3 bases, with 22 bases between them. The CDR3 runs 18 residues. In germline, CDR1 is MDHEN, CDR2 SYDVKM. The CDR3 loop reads CASSSIMRHRVPNQPQHF. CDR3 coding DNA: TGTGCCAGCAGTTCTATTATGCGTCACAGGGTTCCCAATCAGCCCCAGCATTTT.

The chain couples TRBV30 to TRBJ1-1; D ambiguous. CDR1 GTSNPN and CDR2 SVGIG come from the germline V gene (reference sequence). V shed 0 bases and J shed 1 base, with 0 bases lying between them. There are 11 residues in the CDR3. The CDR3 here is CAWSVNTEAFF. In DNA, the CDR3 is TGTGCCTGGAGTGTGAACACTGAAGCTTTCTTT. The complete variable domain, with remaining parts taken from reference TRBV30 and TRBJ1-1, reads SQTIHQWPATLVQPVGSPLSLECTVEGTSNPNLYWYRQAAGRGLQLLFYSVGIGQISSEVPQNLSASRPQDRQFILSSKKLLLSDSGFYLCAWSVNTEAFFGQGTRLTVV.

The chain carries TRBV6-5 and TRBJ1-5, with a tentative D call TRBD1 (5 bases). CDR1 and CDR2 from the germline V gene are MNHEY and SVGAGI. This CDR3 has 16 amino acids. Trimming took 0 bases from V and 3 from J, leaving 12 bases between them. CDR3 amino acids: CASSYSGQLNNQPQHF. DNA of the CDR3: TGTGCCAGCAGTTACTCGGGGCAGTTAAACAATCAGCCCCAGCATTTT.

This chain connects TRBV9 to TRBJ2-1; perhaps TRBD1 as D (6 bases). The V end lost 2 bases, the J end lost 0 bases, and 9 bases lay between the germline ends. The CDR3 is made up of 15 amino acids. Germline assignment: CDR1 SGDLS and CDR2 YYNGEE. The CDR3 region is CASSVRGGSYNEQFF. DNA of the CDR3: TGTGCCAGCAGCGTCAGAGGGGGCTCCTACAATGAGCAGTTCTTC.

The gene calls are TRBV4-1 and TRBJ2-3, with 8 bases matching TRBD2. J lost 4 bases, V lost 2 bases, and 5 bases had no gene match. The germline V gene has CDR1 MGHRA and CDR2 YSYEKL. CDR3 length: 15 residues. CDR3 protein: CASSQTGGPADTQYF. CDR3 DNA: TGCGCCAGCAGCCAAACGGGAGGGCCCGCAGATACGCAGTATTTT.

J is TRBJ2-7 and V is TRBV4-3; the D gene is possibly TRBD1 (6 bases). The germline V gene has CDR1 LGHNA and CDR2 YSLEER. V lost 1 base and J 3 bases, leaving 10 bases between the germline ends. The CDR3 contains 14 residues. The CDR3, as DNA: TGCGCCAGCAGCCAAGGGACAGCCTTCTACGAGCAGTACTTC. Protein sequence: CASSQGTAFYEQYF.

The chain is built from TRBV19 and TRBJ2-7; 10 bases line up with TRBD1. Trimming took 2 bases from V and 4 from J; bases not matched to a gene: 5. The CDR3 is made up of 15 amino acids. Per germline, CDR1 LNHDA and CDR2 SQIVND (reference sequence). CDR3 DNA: TGTGCCAGTAGTATAACTGGGACAGGGGAGTACGAGCAGTACTTC. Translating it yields CASSITGTGEYEQYF.

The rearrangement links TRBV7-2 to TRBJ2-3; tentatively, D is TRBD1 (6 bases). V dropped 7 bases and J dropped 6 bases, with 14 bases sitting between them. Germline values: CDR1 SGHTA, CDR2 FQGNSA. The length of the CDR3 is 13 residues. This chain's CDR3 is CASTSDRRDTQYF. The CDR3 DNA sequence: TGTGCCAGCACCTCGGACAGACGCGATACGCAGTATTTT.

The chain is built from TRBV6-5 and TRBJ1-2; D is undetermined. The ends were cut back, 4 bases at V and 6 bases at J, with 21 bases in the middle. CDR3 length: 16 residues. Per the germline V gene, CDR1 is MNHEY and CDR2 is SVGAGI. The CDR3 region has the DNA TGTGCCAGCAGTTCCGTCTGGAAACACGGCGTGGATGGCTACACCTTC. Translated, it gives CASSSVWKHGVDGYTF.

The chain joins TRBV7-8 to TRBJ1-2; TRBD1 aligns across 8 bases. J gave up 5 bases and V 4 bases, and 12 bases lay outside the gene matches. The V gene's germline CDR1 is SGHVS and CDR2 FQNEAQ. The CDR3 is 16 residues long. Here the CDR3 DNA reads TGTGCCAGCAGCTCGCTCCCCCAGGGGGCGCGGTATGGCTACACCTTC. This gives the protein CASSSLPQGARYGYTF.

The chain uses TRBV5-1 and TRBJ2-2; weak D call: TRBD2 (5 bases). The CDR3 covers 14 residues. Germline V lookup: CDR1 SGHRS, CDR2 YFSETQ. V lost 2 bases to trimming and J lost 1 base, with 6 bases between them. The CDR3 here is CASSLSGNTGELFF. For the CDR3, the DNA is TGCGCCAGCAGCTTAAGCGGGAACACCGGGGAGCTGTTTTTT.

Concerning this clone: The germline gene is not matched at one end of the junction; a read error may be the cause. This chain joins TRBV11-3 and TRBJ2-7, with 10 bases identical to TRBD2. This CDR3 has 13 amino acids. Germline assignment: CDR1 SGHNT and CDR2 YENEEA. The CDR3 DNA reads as TGTGCCGGCAGGGCTAGCGGGAGCGACGAGCAGTACTTC. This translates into CAGRASGSDEQYF.

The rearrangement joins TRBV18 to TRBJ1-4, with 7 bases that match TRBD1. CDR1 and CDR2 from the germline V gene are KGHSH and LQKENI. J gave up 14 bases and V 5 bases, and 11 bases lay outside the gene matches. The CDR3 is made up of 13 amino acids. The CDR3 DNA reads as TGTGCCAGCTCAGACCTTCGGGACAGCGGGCTGTTTTTT. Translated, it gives CASSDLRDSGLFF.

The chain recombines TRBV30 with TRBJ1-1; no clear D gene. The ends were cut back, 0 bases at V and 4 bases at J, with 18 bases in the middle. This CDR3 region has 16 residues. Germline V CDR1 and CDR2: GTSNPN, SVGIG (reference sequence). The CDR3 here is CAWSVFSPGLGTEAFF. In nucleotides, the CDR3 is TGTGCCTGGAGTGTCTTTTCTCCGGGTTTGGGCACTGAAGCTTTCTTT. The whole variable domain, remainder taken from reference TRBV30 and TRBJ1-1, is SQTIHQWPATLVQPVGSPLSLECTVEGTSNPNLYWYRQAAGRGLQLLFYSVGIGQISSEVPQNLSASRPQDRQFILSSKKLLLSDSGFYLCAWSVFSPGLGTEAFFGQGTRLTVV.

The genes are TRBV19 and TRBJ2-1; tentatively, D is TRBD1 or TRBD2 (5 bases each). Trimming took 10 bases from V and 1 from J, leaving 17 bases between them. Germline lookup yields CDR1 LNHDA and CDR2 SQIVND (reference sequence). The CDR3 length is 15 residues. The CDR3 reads CATLPGAGSYNEQFF. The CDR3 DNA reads TGTGCCACCCTACCCGGGGCGGGTTCCTACAATGAGCAGTTCTTC.

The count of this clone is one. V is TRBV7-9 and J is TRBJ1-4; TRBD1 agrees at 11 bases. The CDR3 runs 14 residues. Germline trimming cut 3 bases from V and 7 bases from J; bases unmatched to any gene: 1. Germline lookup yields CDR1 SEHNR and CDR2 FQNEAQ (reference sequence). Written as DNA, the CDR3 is TGTGCCAGCAGCTTTGGGACAGGGGGTGAAAAACTGTTTTTT. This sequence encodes CASSFGTGGEKLFF.

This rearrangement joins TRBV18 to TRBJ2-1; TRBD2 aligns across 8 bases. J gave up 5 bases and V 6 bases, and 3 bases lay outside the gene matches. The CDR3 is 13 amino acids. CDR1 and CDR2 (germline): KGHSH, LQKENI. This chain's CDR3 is CASSPGLDNEQFF. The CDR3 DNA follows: TGTGCCAGCTCCCCGGGACTAGACAATGAGCAGTTCTTC.